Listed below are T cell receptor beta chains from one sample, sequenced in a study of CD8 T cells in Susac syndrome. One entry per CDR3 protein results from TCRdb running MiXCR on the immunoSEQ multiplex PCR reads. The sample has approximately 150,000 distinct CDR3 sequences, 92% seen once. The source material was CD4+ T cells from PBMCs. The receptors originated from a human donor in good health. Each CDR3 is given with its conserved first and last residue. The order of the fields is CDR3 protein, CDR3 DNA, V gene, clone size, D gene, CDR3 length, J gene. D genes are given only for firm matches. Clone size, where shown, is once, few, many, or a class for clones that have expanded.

CAITGTGNTGELFF TGTGCCATCACCGGGACAGGGAACACCGGGGAGCTGTTTTTT TRBV10-3 NA TRBD1 14 TRBJ2-2
CASSSGQGEETQYF TGCGCCAGCAGCTCCGGACAGGGGGAAGAGACCCAGTACTTC TRBV5-1 NA TRBD1 14 TRBJ2-5
CASSPRHSRETQYF TGTGCCAGCAGCCCTAGACATTCACGGGAGACCCAGTACTTC TRBV11-2 NA NA 14 TRBJ2-5
CASSPLTYEQYF TGTGCCAGCAGTCCCCTGACTTACGAGCAGTACTTC TRBV6-2/TRBV6-3 few NA 12 TRBJ2-7
CASSLTWTEAFF TGTGCCAGCAGCCTGACATGGACTGAAGCTTTCTTT TRBV5-6 NA NA 12 TRBJ1-1
CASSPQKNRGETQYF TGCGCCAGCAGCCCCCAAAAGAATAGGGGAGAGACCCAGTACTTC TRBV5-1 NA NA 15 TRBJ2-5
CASGEGASHNSPLHF TGTGCCAGCGGGGAGGGGGCCAGTCATAATTCACCCCTCCACTTT TRBV7-9 NA TRBD1 15 TRBJ1-6
CASSTTGPAYEQYF TGCGCCAGCAGCACTACCGGACCGGCCTACGAGCAGTACTTC TRBV5-1 NA NA 14 TRBJ2-7
CASSLVEGMRRYTF TGTGCCAGCAGCTTAGTTGAGGGAATGAGGCGCTACACCTTC TRBV7-9 NA NA 14 TRBJ1-2
CASSFDTSAGGRPQYF TGTGCCAGCAGCTTTGACACCTCAGCGGGGGGGAGGCCCCAGTACTTC TRBV7-2 NA TRBD2 16 TRBJ2-5
CAISAGQGQVKNIQYF TGTGCCATCAGTGCCGGACAGGGACAAGTCAAAAACATTCAGTACTTC TRBV10-3 NA TRBD1 16 TRBJ2-4
CASSYKENTEAFF TGTGCCAGCAGTTACAAGGAGAACACTGAAGCTTTCTTT TRBV6-6 NA NA 13 TRBJ1-1
CASKDSYRYEQYF TGTGCCAGCAAGGACAGCTATAGGTACGAGCAGTACTTC TRBV6-5 NA NA 13 TRBJ2-7
CSAGNEGQGSGEAFF TGCAGTGCTGGGAACGAGGGACAGGGATCGGGCGAAGCTTTCTTT TRBV20-1 NA TRBD1 15 TRBJ1-1
CASSPGGGESQPQHF TGTGCCAGCAGCCCCGGAGGGGGGGAGTCCCAGCCCCAGCATTTT TRBV7-2 once NA 15 TRBJ1-5
CASSPDRVPYEQYF TGCGCCAGCAGTCCCGACAGGGTCCCCTACGAGCAGTACTTC TRBV5-1 NA TRBD1 14 TRBJ2-7
CASSPTPGNTDTQYF TGCGCCAGCAGCCCTACTCCGGGAAACACAGATACGCAGTATTTT TRBV5-1 NA NA 15 TRBJ2-3
CASSYVADTQYF TGTGCCAGCAGTTACGTTGCAGATACGCAGTATTTT TRBV6-2/TRBV6-3 NA NA 12 TRBJ2-3
CASSLDTGTGNYGYTF TGTGCCAGCAGCTTAGATACAGGGACAGGGAACTATGGCTACACCTTC TRBV7-2 NA TRBD1 16 TRBJ1-2
CASADGQGRSPLHF TGTGCCAGCGCCGACGGACAGGGGAGGTCACCCCTCCACTTT TRBV12-3/TRBV12-4 NA TRBD1 14 TRBJ1-6
CASSQYVKDSTDTQYF TGCGCCAGCAGTCAATACGTGAAGGACAGCACAGATACGCAGTATTTT TRBV23-1 NA NA 16 TRBJ2-3
CASSQDRPERAYEQYF TGCGCCAGCAGCCAAGATCGGCCAGAGAGGGCCTACGAGCAGTACTTC TRBV4-1 NA NA 16 TRBJ2-7
CASSLSQGQDTQYF TGTGCCAGCAGTTTATCTCAGGGGCAAGATACGCAGTATTTT TRBV27 NA NA 14 TRBJ2-3
CSARTAPDTQYF TGCAGCGCCCGGACAGCCCCAGATACGCAGTATTTT TRBV29-1 NA NA 12 TRBJ2-3
CASSLTTNSYEQYF TGCGCCAGCAGCTTAACGACTAATTCCTACGAGCAGTACTTC TRBV5-1 NA NA 14 TRBJ2-7
CATATGIGTDTQYF TGTGCCACCGCTACAGGGATAGGGACAGATACGCAGTATTTT TRBV15 NA NA 14 TRBJ2-3
CAISPGTAPGDTQYF TGTGCCATCAGCCCGGGGACAGCCCCGGGGGATACGCAGTATTTT TRBV10-3 once TRBD1 15 TRBJ2-3
CASTGQGGVEAFF TGTGCCAGCACCGGACAGGGAGGTGTTGAAGCTTTCTTT TRBV6-5 NA TRBD1 13 TRBJ1-1
CASSPRTGPNEQFF TGTGCCAGCTCACCCCGGACAGGGCCCAATGAGCAGTTCTTC TRBV18 NA TRBD1 14 TRBJ2-1
CASRLATGKETQYF TGTGCCAGCAGACTCGCGACAGGGAAGGAGACCCAGTACTTC TRBV2 NA TRBD1 14 TRBJ2-5
CASRDRVNTGELFF TGTGCCAGCCGGGACAGAGTTAACACCGGGGAGCTGTTTTTT TRBV12-3/TRBV12-4 NA TRBD1 14 TRBJ2-2
CASSYEGVPTYNEQFF TGTGCCAGCAGTTACGAGGGGGTTCCTACCTACAATGAGCAGTTCTTC TRBV6-5 NA NA 16 TRBJ2-1
CASRGPNNQPQHF TGTGCCAGCAGGGGGCCTAACAATCAGCCCCAGCATTTT TRBV6-6 NA NA 13 TRBJ1-5
CASRIGPSGGELFF TGCGCCAGCAGGATAGGACCCTCCGGCGGGGAGCTGTTTTTT TRBV10-2 NA NA 14 TRBJ2-2
CSAAYGLAGADTQYF TGCAGTGCCGCCTATGGACTAGCGGGGGCAGATACGCAGTATTTT TRBV20-1 NA TRBD2 15 TRBJ2-3
CAGGRGSQNFEQYF TGTGCCGGGGGTCGGGGTTCCCAAAATTTCGAGCAGTACTTC TRBV2 NA NA 14 TRBJ2-7
CASSLLNGVGGANVLTF TGTGCCAGCAGCCTCCTTAACGGGGTCGGTGGGGCCAACGTCCTGACTTTC TRBV7-9 NA NA 17 TRBJ2-6
CASSLGVGRVDEQFF TGCGCCAGCAGCTTGGGGGTCGGGAGGGTCGATGAGCAGTTCTTC TRBV5-1 NA TRBD2 15 TRBJ2-1
CASSFGGAGTGELFF TGTGCCAGCAGTTTCGGGGGCGCTGGGACCGGGGAGCTGTTTTTT TRBV12-3/TRBV12-4 NA NA 15 TRBJ2-2
CSARGLSGGSHEQYF TGCAGTGCTAGAGGGCTCAGCGGGGGGAGCCACGAGCAGTACTTC TRBV20-1 NA TRBD2 15 TRBJ2-7
CASSSTGGTNEKLFF TGCGCCAGCAGCTCGACCGGCGGGACTAATGAAAAACTGTTTTTT TRBV5-1 once NA 15 TRBJ1-4
CASSLGTRGLNGETQYF TGTGCCAGCAGCTTGGGGACTAGGGGCCTTAATGGGGAGACCCAGTACTTC TRBV5-8 NA TRBD2 17 TRBJ2-5
CASSLDRGTYEQYF TGTGCCAGCTCACTTGACAGGGGGACCTACGAGCAGTACTTC TRBV18 few TRBD1 14 TRBJ2-7
CASWTGGNGYTF TGTGCCAGTTGGACAGGGGGCAACGGCTACACCTTC TRBV19 NA TRBD1 12 TRBJ1-2
CASSSRGGSSYEQYF TGCGCCAGCAGCTCCCGGGGCGGGAGCTCCTACGAGCAGTACTTC TRBV5-1 few TRBD2 15 TRBJ2-7
CATIGTSGESTDTQYF TGTGCCACCATTGGAACTAGCGGGGAGAGCACAGATACGCAGTATTTT TRBV24-1 NA TRBD2 16 TRBJ2-3
CASSQAPIREGTEAFF TGTGCCAGCAGCCAAGCTCCTATACGGGAGGGCACTGAAGCTTTCTTT TRBV3-1 NA NA 16 TRBJ1-1
CASTLPRDGGELFF TGTGCCAGCACTCTCCCCCGGGACGGCGGGGAGCTGTTTTTT TRBV7-9 NA NA 14 TRBJ2-2
CASSDRAYEQYF TGCGCCAGCAGCGACAGGGCCTACGAGCAGTACTTC TRBV10-1 NA TRBD1 12 TRBJ2-7
CATSDLQWQFF TGTGCCACCAGTGATTTGCAGTGGCAGTTCTTC TRBV24-1 NA NA 11 TRBJ2-1
CASSLVGTNTEAFF TGTGCCAGCAGCTTAGTGGGCACGAACACTGAAGCTTTCTTT TRBV7-9 NA NA 14 TRBJ1-1
CASSTRVSGDTGANVLTF TGTGCCAGCAGTACCCGGGTTAGCGGGGATACTGGGGCCAACGTCCTGACTTTC TRBV6-1 NA TRBD2 18 TRBJ2-6
CAWSPGGEKLFF TGTGCCTGGAGTCCGGGGGGGGAAAAACTGTTTTTT TRBV30 NA NA 12 TRBJ1-4
CASSPRLAGGPTDTQYF TGTGCCAGCAGCCCCCGACTAGCGGGGGGGCCGACAGATACGCAGTATTTT TRBV7-2 NA TRBD2 17 TRBJ2-3
CASSLLDRQETQYF TGCGCCAGCAGCTTGTTGGACCGCCAAGAGACCCAGTACTTC TRBV5-1 NA NA 14 TRBJ2-5
CASSYRQGISNEQFF TGTGCCAGCAGTTACCGGCAGGGCATCTCCAATGAGCAGTTCTTC TRBV6-2/TRBV6-3 NA NA 15 TRBJ2-1